Listed here are 16 T cell receptor beta chains from one sample, sequenced in a study of cytomegalovirus exposure and HLA in healthy donors. The PCR made use of 60 Vbeta and 13 Jbeta primers. The method was immunoSEQ multiplex PCR; TCRdb's version includes in-frame clones alone and lacks a portion of them. The top ten hold about 8.9% of the sample, which has about 130,000 clones, about 80% seen once. Sequencing was carried out using PBMCs. The receptors were gathered from a man under 40 in good health and CMV-seropositive.

This chain joins TRBV2 and TRBJ2-7, with D possibly TRBD2 on 5 matching bases. The V gene's germline CDR1 is SNHLY and CDR2 FYNNEI. Between the trimmed V and J ends, which lost 3 bases and 7 bases, there was a span of 13 bases. The CDR3 is 13 amino acids. CDR3 nucleotide sequence: TGTGCCAGCAGTGAGTGGGGAGTAGGGGAGCAGTACTTC. This gives the protein CASSEWGVGEQYF. Full variable domain (missing parts from reference TRBV2 and TRBJ2-7): EPEVTQTPSHQVTQMGQEVILRCVPISNHLYFYWYRQILGQKVEFLVSFYNNEISEKSEIFDDQFSVERPDGSNFTLKIRSTKLEDSAMYFCASSEWGVGEQYFGPGTRLTVT.

The gene calls are TRBV2 and TRBJ1-5; 7 bases agree with TRBD1. The length of the CDR3 is 14 residues. Per germline, CDR1 SNHLY and CDR2 FYNNEI. V trimming: 8 bases; J trimming: 0 bases; junction bases outside the gene matches: 4. CDR3 bases: TGTGCCAGCCGAGGGACAGATAGCAATCAGCCCCAGCATTTT. Residues: CASRGTDSNQPQHF.

This clone appeared a few times. This sequence joins TRBV6-1 and TRBJ2-1; D remains unclear. This CDR3 has 14 amino acids. Trimming stripped 2 bases from V and 2 bases from J, with 7 bases between. Germline lookup yields CDR1 MNHNS and CDR2 SASEGT. This CDR3 is CASSEQKPYNEQFF. As DNA, the CDR3 is TGTGCCAGCAGTGAACAGAAACCCTACAATGAGCAGTTCTTC.

V and J are TRBV5-1 and TRBJ1-6; 7 nucleotides align to TRBD1. V gave up 3 bases and J gave up 7 bases; unmatched junction bases: 7. This CDR3 region has 15 residues. Germline V gene lookup returns CDR1 SGHRS and CDR2 YFSETQ. The chain's CDR3 is CASSSEVQGNSPLHF. CDR3 coding DNA: TGCGCCAGCAGCTCGGAGGTACAGGGGAATTCACCCCTCCACTTT.

The rearrangement joins TRBV4-1 to TRBJ1-5; 7 positions match TRBD1. J was trimmed by 2 bases and V by 4 bases; bases with no gene match: 11. CDR1 MGHRA and CDR2 YSYEKL come from the germline V gene. This CDR3 region has 17 residues. In DNA form, the CDR3 reads TGCGCCAGCAGCCGAATCTCAGGGGGTGGGGGCAATCAGCCCCAGCATTTT. Encoded protein: CASSRISGGGGNQPQHF.

The gene calls are TRBV11-2 and TRBJ2-2; unclear D gene. CDR3 size: 14 residues. Trimming removed 1 base from V and 1 base from J, with 4 bases in between. Per the germline V gene, CDR1 is SGHAT and CDR2 is FQNNGV. The DNA of the CDR3 is TGTGCCAGCAGCTTAGTTAGGAACACCGGGGAGCTGTTTTTT. It yields the protein CASSLVRNTGELFF.

This sequence joins TRBV4-1 and TRBJ2-7; TRBD2 aligns across 8 bases. There are 17 residues in the CDR3. J was trimmed by 3 bases and V by 4 bases; bases with no gene match: 14. The germline V gene has CDR1 MGHRA and CDR2 YSYEKL. This CDR3 reads CASSLGGGRQIVYEQYF. The CDR3, as DNA: TGCGCCAGCAGCCTCGGGGGGGGGAGGCAGATAGTCTACGAGCAGTACTTC.

The CDR3 loop is CASSFLPSGGKNEQFF. In DNA, the CDR3 is TGCGCCAGCAGCTTTCTGCCTAGCGGGGGGAAAAATGAGCAGTTCTTC. The J gene is TRBJ2-1, the V gene TRBV5-1, with 11 bases that match TRBD2. J was trimmed by 7 bases and V by 2 bases; bases with no gene match: 8. Germline CDR1 is SGHRS and CDR2 is YFSETQ. The CDR3 is made up of 16 amino acids. Supplemented by reference TRBV5-1 and TRBJ2-1, the full variable domain reads KAGVTQTPRYLIKTRGQQVTLSCSPISGHRSVSWYQQTPGQGLQFLFEYFSETQRNKGNFPGRFSGRQFSNSRSEMNVSTLELGDSALYLCASSFLPSGGKNEQFFGPGTRLTVL.

This clone has a single count. The V call is TRBV5-6, the J call TRBJ1-2, with TRBD1 matching 8 bases. After removal of 4 bases from V and 4 bases from J, the junction contained 6 bases not matched to a gene. Germline assignment: CDR1 SGHDT and CDR2 YYEEEE. This CDR3 contains 14 residues. CDR3 sequence (DNA): TGTGCCAGCAGCACTTCAGGGGGCGCCTATGGCTACACCTTC. Its protein is CASSTSGGAYGYTF.

This chain connects TRBV30 to TRBJ1-4; the D gene is possibly TRBD1 (6 bases). From germline, CDR1 is GTSNPN and CDR2 SVGIG (reference sequence). The CDR3 runs to 15 residues. The V gene lost 1 base and the J gene lost 6 bases, with 15 bases spanning the gap. The DNA for the CDR3 is TGTGCCTGGAGTGACCACGGGACATTTGATGAAAAACTGTTTTTT. Translation: CAWSDHGTFDEKLFF.

The gene calls are TRBV5-1 and TRBJ1-2, with 7 bases matching TRBD1. V lost 4 bases to trimming and J lost 2 bases; unmatched junction nucleotides: 8. This CDR3 is built from 15 residues. The V gene's germline CDR1 is SGHRS and CDR2 YFSETQ. The CDR3 protein is CASSLLTGLNYGYTF. The DNA for the CDR3 is TGCGCCAGCAGCCTTCTGACAGGGCTGAACTATGGCTACACCTTC.

The DNA for the CDR3 is TGTGCCAGTAGTATCTCTAGGGGGGGCGGCTATGGCTACACCTTC. It encodes CASSISRGGGYGYTF. The chain has TRBV19 and TRBJ1-2, with D possibly TRBD1 on 6 matching bases. The CDR3 contains 15 residues. Germline V CDR1 and CDR2: LNHDA, SQIVND (reference sequence). The V and J ends lost 3 bases and 4 bases respectively, with 15 bases between them.

This chain uses TRBV5-6 with TRBJ2-3, with 11 bases matching TRBD2. Germline V gene data show CDR1 as SGHDT and CDR2 as YYEEEE. J gave up 0 bases and V 5 bases, and 8 bases lay outside the gene matches. CDR3 length: 17 residues. CDR3 amino acids: CASSSASGGLSTDTQYF. The CDR3, as DNA: TGTGCCAGCAGTTCCGCTAGCGGGGGGCTGAGCACAGATACGCAGTATTTT.

This clone was counted between two and nine times. V usage is TRBV10-3 and J usage is TRBJ2-7; 12 bases fit TRBD1. V was pared by 6 bases and J by 7 bases, with 10 bases of the junction left unmatched. The germline gives CDR1 ENHRY, CDR2 SYGVKD. CDR3 length: 15 residues. The CDR3 protein is CAISNPGQGANEQYF. The CDR3 nucleotides read TGTGCCATCAGCAATCCGGGACAGGGGGCTAATGAGCAGTACTTC.

This clone appeared a single time. This chain joins TRBV5-1 and TRBJ2-5; possible D gene TRBD2, 6 bases. CDR3 length equals 13 residues. V lost 0 bases, J lost 5 bases, and 8 bases lay in between. Germline assignment: CDR1 SGHRS and CDR2 YFSETQ. This CDR3 reads CASSLGSGETQYF. The CDR3 coding sequence is TGCGCCAGCAGCTTGGGGAGCGGGGAGACCCAGTACTTC.

The chain carries TRBV14 and TRBJ2-2; D may be TRBD1 (5 bases). The CDR3 totals 16 residues. Germline V lookup: CDR1 SGHDN, CDR2 FVKESK. The ends were cut back, 3 bases at V and 4 bases at J, with 15 bases in the middle. Here the CDR3 reads CASSQNRGTGTGELFF. The CDR3 nucleotides read TGTGCCAGCAGCCAGAATAGGGGCACGGGCACCGGGGAGCTGTTTTTT.